Shown below are 24 T cell receptor beta chains from a single sample sequenced in a study of T cells in Graves' hyperthyroidism and ophthalmopathy (dated by TCRdb to about 2019). Library creation used multiplex PCR. Sequencing was performed on an Illumina HiSeq 2000. The TCR beta CDR3 regions were amplified from RNA transcripts. The TCR CDR3 was subjected to a first round of RT-PCR using the HTBI primer set and the Qiagen OneStep RT-PCR kit. TCRdb trimmed public reads at Q25 via fastp, called clones via MiXCR and kept in-frame beta chains. Under each unique CDR3 protein, matching rows form one entry showing the most common genes and DNA. This sample has about 690,000 distinct CDR3 sequences in its table, and around 16% of those were observed once. The biggest ten clones account for 15% to 19% of the sample. Sequenced: blood. These receptors all stem from a man aged 50-59 years with Graves' hyperthyroidism.

This clonotype was recorded many times. The genes are TRBV24-1 and TRBJ1-4; tentatively, D is TRBD1 (6 bases). The V and J ends lost 3 bases and 4 bases respectively, with 14 bases between them. Germline V gives CDR1 KGHDR, CDR2 SFDVKD. The CDR3 spans 16 residues. The CDR3 nucleotides read TGTGCCACCAGTGATCCCGGGACACCCGATAATGAAAAACTGTTTTTT. It encodes CATSDPGTPDNEKLFF.

The genes are TRBV9 and TRBJ1-2; D is unclear. The germline V and J ends were trimmed by 2 bases and 0 bases, with 8 bases remaining between them. The CDR3 has 14 residues. CDR1 and CDR2 from the germline V gene are SGDLS and YYNGEE. CDR3 loop: CASSVGSPNYGYTF. CDR3 coding DNA: TGTGCCAGCAGCGTCGGCAGTCCTAACTATGGCTACACCTTC. The whole variable domain, remainder taken from reference TRBV9 and TRBJ1-2, is DSGVTQTPKHLITATGQRVTLRCSPRSGDLSVYWYQQSLDQGLQFLIQYYNGEERAKGNILERFSAQQFPDLHSELNLSSLELGDSALYFCASSVGSPNYGYTFGSGTRLTVV.

The sample holds many counts of this clonotype. The chain combines TRBV2 with TRBJ1-2; tentatively, D is TRBD1 (5 bases). The CDR3 runs to 12 residues. Trimming stripped 11 bases from V and 5 bases from J, with 15 bases between. Germline loops: CDR1 SNHLY, CDR2 FYNNEI. CDR3 protein: CAGPGRRYGYTF. Written as DNA, the CDR3 is TGTGCCGGGCCGGGACGACGGTATGGCTACACCTTC.

This clonotype was detected ten times or more. The chain employs TRBV13 and TRBJ2-3; the match to TRBD2 covers 9 bases. J gave up 0 bases and V 4 bases, and 2 bases lay outside the gene matches. From germline, CDR1 is PRHDT and CDR2 FYEKMQ (reference sequence). CDR3 length: 15 residues. In DNA form, the CDR3 reads TGTGCCAGCAGCTCTAGCGGGACGAGCACAGATACGCAGTATTTT. Amino acid sequence: CASSSSGTSTDTQYF.

This clonotype appeared a few times. CDR3 sequence reads: CATSEGTYNEQFF. As DNA, the CDR3 is TGTGCCACCAGTGAGGGTACCTACAATGAGCAGTTCTTC. This rearrangement joins TRBV24-1 to TRBJ2-1, with unresolved D. The V gene lost 4 bases and the J gene lost 2 bases, with 5 bases spanning the gap. Germline CDR1 reads KGHDR; CDR2 reads SFDVKD. The CDR3 consists of 13 residues.

This clonotype was detected many times. The chain couples TRBV7-2 to TRBJ2-3; TRBD2 matches 8 bases. V trimming: 5 bases; J trimming: 9 bases; junction bases outside the gene matches: 7. CDR3 size: 13 residues. Germline assignment: CDR1 SGHTA and CDR2 FQGNSA. The CDR3 region is CASSPSSGPTQYF. In DNA form, the CDR3 reads TGTGCCAGCAGCCCCTCTAGCGGGCCCACGCAGTATTTT.

The chain employs TRBV29-1 and TRBJ2-3; no clear D. The length of the CDR3 is 15 residues. Trimming removed 0 bases at V and 1 base at J, with 11 bases between. CDR1 and CDR2 (germline): SQVTM, ANQGSEA. CDR3 loop: CSVEDRAIRTDTQYF. DNA of the CDR3: TGCAGCGTTGAAGATAGGGCTATTCGCACAGATACGCAGTATTTT.

This clonotype was seen repeatedly, ten times or more. The rearrangement uses TRBV7-2 and TRBJ2-7, with 11 positions matching TRBD2. The CDR3 runs 19 residues. The trim removed 2 bases at V and 3 bases at J, leaving 15 bases unmatched. Germline V gene data show CDR1 as SGHTA and CDR2 as FQGNSA. In DNA form, the CDR3 reads TGTGCCAGCAGCTTACGCCCTGCCCTTTTTAGCGGGAGGGGCTACGAGCAGTACTTC. Protein sequence: CASSLRPALFSGRGYEQYF. Full variable domain (missing parts from reference TRBV7-2 and TRBJ2-7): GAGVSQSPSNKVTEKGKDVELRCDPISGHTALYWYRQSLGQGLEFLIYFQGNSAPDKSGLPSDRFSAERTGGSVSTLTIQRTQQEDSAVYLCASSLRPALFSGRGYEQYFGPGTRLTVT.

The CDR3 reads CASSWSGRADTQYF. The CDR3 region has the DNA TGTGCCAGCAGCTGGAGCGGGAGGGCAGATACGCAGTATTTT. V and J are TRBV11-1 and TRBJ2-3; 10 positions agree with TRBD2. The germline gives CDR1 SGHAT, CDR2 FQDESV (reference sequence). V dropped 4 bases and J dropped 4; count of bases not matched to a gene: 2. The CDR3 length is 14 residues.

This clonotype has only a few counts. The V and J genes are TRBV7-8 and TRBJ2-3; no clear D gene. In germline, CDR1 is SGHVS, CDR2 FQNEAQ. The CDR3 length is 14 residues. The V end lost 5 bases, the J end lost 5 bases, and 14 bases lay between the germline ends. CDR3 DNA: TGTGCCAGCAGCCCTGGGTTAATGGGAGATACGCAGTATTTT. This codes for CASSPGLMGDTQYF.

The chain has TRBV6-5 and TRBJ1-1, with D possibly matching TRBD1 (5 bases). Per the germline V gene, CDR1 is MNHEY and CDR2 is SVGAGI. Trimming left V 2 bases short and J 1 base short, with 11 bases between. This CDR3 has 15 amino acids. The CDR3 DNA sequence: TGTGCCAGCAGTTACGTCGGAGGGGAGAACACTGAAGCTTTCTTT. Translation: CASSYVGGENTEAFF.

There are many counts of this clonotype. V and J are TRBV7-8 and TRBJ2-2, with TRBD1 as a possible D gene (5 bases). CDR1 and CDR2 from the germline V gene are SGHVS and FQNEAQ. The V end was cut by 1 base, the J end by 1 base, with 10 bases between. The CDR3 length is 16 residues. The CDR3 region is CASSLVRQGNTGELFF. DNA of the CDR3: TGTGCCAGCAGCTTAGTTCGGCAGGGGAACACCGGGGAGCTGTTTTTT.

Turning to this clonotype: The junction departs from the called germline gene at one end, perhaps through a read error. The chain couples TRBV28 to TRBJ1-1; D may be TRBD1 (5 bases). Germline lookup yields CDR1 MDHEN and CDR2 SYDVKM. The CDR3 runs 14 residues. The chain's CDR3 is CASSFVRVSTKAFF. The CDR3 DNA follows: TGTGCCAGCAGTTTTGTCAGGGTGAGCACTAAAGCTTTCTTT.

The chain has TRBV12-3 or TRBV12-4 and TRBJ1-1; D may be TRBD1 (5 bases). The CDR3 spans 12 residues. Trimming pared 6 bases from V and 6 bases from J, leaving 11 bases between. This chain's CDR3 is CASSRQLSEAFF. CDR3 DNA sequence: TGTGCCAGCAGCCGACAGCTATCTGAAGCTTTCTTT.

Many counts were recorded for this clonotype. This chain connects TRBV7-3 to TRBJ2-5; 7 nucleotides align to TRBD1. Looked up from germline, CDR1 is SGHTA and CDR2 is FQGTGA. With 2 bases clipped from V and 4 bases from J, the junction kept 4 bases outside the gene matches. CDR3 length: 14 residues. DNA of the CDR3: TGTGCCAGCAGCTTAGACAGGGTCCGAGAGACCCAGTACTTC. It is translated as CASSLDRVRETQYF.

A few counts support this clonotype. The junction does not match germline at one end; this may be a read error. The rearrangement uses TRBV7-2 and TRBJ2-7, with 10 nucleotides matching TRBD2. CDR3 size: 14 residues. The germline gives CDR1 SGHTA, CDR2 FQGNSA. The CDR3 protein is CASSVASGSGEQYF. The CDR3 coding sequence is TGTGCCAGCAGCGTAGCTAGCGGGAGTGGCGAGCAGTACTTC.

This chain links TRBV6-5 with TRBJ2-3; 9 bases align to TRBD2. The V and J ends lost 2 bases and 4 bases, in that order; junction bases with no gene match: 7. The CDR3 extends over 16 amino acids. The V gene's germline CDR1 is MNHEY and CDR2 SVGAGI. The CDR3 bases are TGTGCCAGCAGTTACGGGCCTAGCGGGATGGCAGATACGCAGTATTTT. Translated, it gives CASSYGPSGMADTQYF.

The CDR3 coding sequence is TGTGCCAGTAGTATAATCGGGGGGAGTCACAGTGAGCAGTTCTTC. It encodes CASSIIGGSHSEQFF. This chain links TRBV19 with TRBJ2-1; 7 nucleotides align to TRBD2. J was trimmed by 9 bases and V by 2 bases; bases with no gene match: 10. The CDR3 length is 15 residues. Germline V lookup: CDR1 LNHDA, CDR2 SQIVND (reference sequence).

V gene TRBV7-9 combines with J gene TRBJ2-1; D uncertain. With 5 bases removed from V and 2 bases from J, the gap between germline ends came to 10 bases. The CDR3 loop spans 14 amino acids. Germline-derived CDR1 and CDR2 are SEHNR and FQNEAQ (reference sequence). Here the CDR3 DNA reads TGTGCCAGCAGCGGCACCGTACCCTACAATGAGCAGTTCTTC. Translating gives CASSGTVPYNEQFF.

This clonotype was seen more than once but under ten times. The rearrangement links TRBV6-5 to TRBJ1-5; 8 positions match TRBD1. Germline lookup yields CDR1 MNHEY and CDR2 SVGAGI. With V trimmed by 1 base and J by 3 bases, 5 bases remained unmatched. This CDR3 spans 16 amino acids. The CDR3 sequence is CASSYYGTGPNQPQHF. The CDR3 DNA reads TGTGCCAGCAGTTACTACGGGACAGGTCCCAATCAGCCCCAGCATTTT.

The rearrangement links TRBV4-1 to TRBJ1-6; D perhaps matches TRBD1 (6 bases). Per germline, CDR1 MGHRA and CDR2 YSYEKL. Trimming removed 0 bases from V and 14 bases from J, with 17 bases in between. The CDR3 is 15 residues long. Here the CDR3 DNA reads TGCGCCAGCAGCCAAGAAACTCGGACCGGGGACACCCTCCACTTT. Translated: CASSQETRTGDTLHF.

The chain uses TRBV10-3 and TRBJ2-1, with TRBD2 matching over 10 bases. Germline V gene lookup returns CDR1 ENHRY and CDR2 SYGVKD. V gave up 6 bases and J gave up 0 bases; unmatched junction bases: 5. The CDR3 is 16 residues long. The CDR3 loop is CAIRGSSGSSYNEQFF. The CDR3 DNA reads as TGTGCCATCAGGGGGTCTAGCGGGAGCTCCTACAATGAGCAGTTCTTC.

This chain links TRBV20-1 with TRBJ1-1; D is possibly TRBD1 (5 bases). CDR1 and CDR2 (germline): DFQATT, SNEGSKA (reference sequence). The V end lost 6 bases, the J end lost 1 base, and 18 bases lay between the germline ends. CDR3 length: 15 residues. The CDR3 loop reads CSALRGISGNTEAFF. The CDR3 DNA is TGCAGTGCCCTGAGGGGAATTTCTGGGAACACTGAAGCTTTCTTT.

The table lists this clonotype with many counts. The rearrangement uses TRBV9 and TRBJ1-3, with D unclear. The V gene's germline CDR1 is SGDLS and CDR2 YYNGEE. Trimming cost V 6 bases and J 0 bases, with 10 bases left between them. This CDR3 comprises 14 residues. CDR3 residues: CASNGGNSGNTIYF. The CDR3 DNA is TGTGCCAGCAACGGAGGGAACTCTGGAAACACCATATATTTT.